This TCR beta chain was captured in a study of blood T cell repertoires in COVID-19. V lost 5 bases and J lost 4; bases outside the gene matches: 11. CDR1 is SGHNT, CDR2 YYREEE, per germline (reference sequence). The CDR3 length is 15 residues. Sequenced by immunoSEQ multiplex PCR; TCRdb stores in-frame clones only, minus some. This table has about 140,000 clones, roughly 88% appearing once. Sequences were obtained from peripheral blood. This chain links TRBV5-4 with TRBJ1-2; 7 nucleotides match TRBD1. The receptor was derived from a woman between 45 and 65 years old with acute or convalescent COVID-19. CDR3 sequence (DNA): TGTGCCAGCAGTCGACAGGGAGGCGACGGCTATGGCTACACCTTC. This gives the protein CASSRQGGDGYGYTF. Looking up the rest from reference TRBV5-4 and TRBJ1-2 gives the full variable domain: ETGVTQSPTHLIKTRGQQVTLRCSSQSGHNTVSWYQQALGQGPQFIFQYYREEENGRGNFPPRFSGLQFPNYSSELNVNALELDDSALYLCASSRQGGDGYGYTFGSGTRLTVV.